This section outlines one T cell receptor beta chain sequence together with its context. Its cognate antigen has yet to be identified. Per-nucleotide qualities are absent, and no much larger clonotype sits a single base away. The data were obtained in a study of blood T cell repertoires in COVID-19 (dated by TCRdb to 2020 to 2021). Some background on the complete study: Collaborator samples came from the United States, Italy and Spain and covered acute and convalescent phases of COVID-19. The prospective study material was composed of cDNA or gDNA derived from T cells, B-cell-depleted T cells, or PBMCs. Sample metadata almost always included a de-identified subject ID, COVID-19 status, age in years and sex. Where available, HLA class I and class II types were taken from metadata supplied by the sample provider and were not determined by assay-based typing. The samples were drawn from two sources: the first 160 participants of the ongoing ImmuneRACE study, and fewer than 1,500 subjects contributed by 6 global collaborators. Deeply sampled blood TCRbeta repertoires from subjects exposed to, actively infected with, or recovered from COVID-19 were included in the dataset. A freely available public database, intended as a resource for researchers studying the immune response to SARS-CoV-2, is where the repertoires were released.

The immunoSEQ Assay, a bias-controlled multiplex PCR, was used to amplify TCRbeta CDR3 regions from genomic DNA. Under the source paper's analysis protocol: Within the assay, amplification of reference gene primers was used to estimate how many nucleated cells each sample contained. To quantify the absolute abundance of each unique TCRbeta CDR3 rearrangement, sequence reads were collapsed and filtered. Productive Simpson clonality was computed per sample as the square root of Simpson's diversity index over productive rearrangements. What TCRdb holds here is the immuneACCESS table cut down to in-frame rearrangements. Part of the clones is not present; checked against another copy, under half of the missing clones reflect an unresolved V gene, and the others are unexplained. Clonal size and the V and J genes are those of that table, whereas D and trimming came from the DNA. This sample lists hundreds of thousands of clones; approximately 88% were detected once. The ten largest clones represent approximately 12% of the sample.

General findings and caveats noted by the study authors: The quantity of clinical and demographic metadata differed by source and by participant and was supplied without curation.

In Seattle, one collaborating source enrolled patients while the infection was active and tracked those patients longitudinally over the course of disease. Collaborating institutions collected whole blood in K2EDTA tubes following their own protocols. Collaborator samples were shipped for TCRbeta analysis as frozen whole blood, isolated PBMCs, or DNA extracted from either sample type. The germline V gene (reference sequence) gives CDR1 as SGHKS and CDR2 as YYEKEE. The CDR3 runs 14 amino acids, cysteine and phenylalanine included. Only the CDR3 DNA is retained, 42 bases long and in frame from the first base. V is cut by 6 bases and J by 7 bases, and the space between the germline ends is 14 bases.

The TCR sequence derives from a woman between 45 and 60 years old with COVID-19, enrolled during active disease. The chain joins TRBV5-5 to TRBJ1-6; a tentative D match to TRBD1 spans 5 bases. Sequencing used peripheral blood. The bases read TGTGCCAGCACCCTGGTGGGGGGAAATTCACCCCTCCACTTT. Its protein is CASTLVGGNSPLHF.